Listed below are T cell receptor beta chains from one sample, sequenced in a study of CD4 and CD8 cells across lung adenocarcinoma regions. MiXCR was run by TCRdb on the PCR reads, yielding one entry per CDR3 protein. The sample includes some 10,000 distinct CDR3 sequences, under 55% of them seen just once. The specimen was CD8+ T cells from the margin of a lung tumor. The receptors here all came from a male donor with lung adenocarcinoma. The CD4 and CD8 labels of this study may be unreliable. The CDR3 runs from the conserved cysteine through the conserved F or W. D genes are given only for firm matches. Not every row has a clone size; where given, it reads once, few, many or a size class.

d_gene	v_gene	abundance	j_gene	CDR3nt	CDR3aa
NA	TRBV11-3	many	TRBJ2-5	TGTGCCAGCAGCTTCGGACTTGAAGAGACCCAGTACTTC	CASSFGLEETQYF
TRBD2	TRBV6-1	once	TRBJ2-3	TGTGCCAGCAGGCTTCAGGTTAGCGGGGGGCGAGATACGCAGTATTTT	CASRLQVSGGRDTQYF
TRBD1	TRBV11-2	medium-sized	TRBJ2-1	TGTGCCAGCAGCATCGACAGGGTTAAGAATGAGCAGTTCTTC	CASSIDRVKNEQFF
NA	TRBV12-3/TRBV12-4	few	TRBJ2-1	TGTGCCAGTAGGACCGCTGCCTCCTACAATGAGCAGTTCTTC	CASRTAASYNEQFF
NA	TRBV20-1	once	TRBJ2-2	TGCAGTGCTACGAGGGGGAACACCGGGGAGCTGTTTTTT	CSATRGNTGELFF
NA	TRBV27	many	TRBJ2-5	TGTGCCAGCAGCAGGGAGAGGGGCAAAGAGACCCAGTACTTC	CASSRERGKETQYF
NA	TRBV6-2/TRBV6-3	few	TRBJ2-2	TGTGCCAGCAAAGGCCCCAGGGAAGGGGAGCTGTTTTTT	CASKGPREGELFF
TRBD1	TRBV27	NA	TRBJ2-7	TGTGCCAGCAGTTCTATCCCCAGACAGGGGTCCTACGAGCAGTACTTC	CASSSIPRQGSYEQYF
NA	TRBV6-1	once	TRBJ2-3	TGTGCCAGCGCAACGAGTCCAGGGGACTACGAGCAGTACTTT	CASATSPGDYEQYF
NA	TRBV10-1	few	TRBJ2-1	TGCGCCAGCAGGAAGGGGGGGGTAAGTCACTACAATGAGCAGTTCTTC	CASRKGGVSHYNEQFF
TRBD2	TRBV6-9	NA	TRBJ2-2	TGTGCCAGCAGTGAGCTAGCGGGGGGGAACACCGGGGAGCTGTTTTTT	CASSELAGGNTGELFF
TRBD2	TRBV7-3	NA	TRBJ2-1	TGTGCCAGCAGCCCGGGGGTAGCGGGAGGGCCGGGGTATGAGCAGTTCTTC	CASSPGVAGGPGYEQFF
NA	TRBV2	many	TRBJ2-7	TGTGCCAGCAGTCAGACCGACGAGCAGTACTTC	CASSQTDEQYF
NA	TRBV7-2	once	TRBJ2-2	TGTGCCAGCAGCTTATTGGGGTCCGGGAGTGGCGGGGAGCTGTTTTTT	CASSLLGSGSGGELFF
NA	TRBV11-3	NA	TRBJ2-1	TGTGCCAGCGGCTTAGATGCAGCGACCCAAAATGCGCAGTTCTTC	CASGLDAATQNAQFF
TRBD2	TRBV11-1	NA	TRBJ2-3	TGTGCCAGCAGCTTGAAGTTGTCGGAACTAGCGGGGGCTCATACGCAGTATTTT	CASSLKLSELAGAHTQYF
NA	TRBV27	NA	TRBJ2-2	TGTGCCAGCAGTTTAAGGGAGAACACCGGGGAGCTGTTTTTT	CASSLRENTGELFF
NA	TRBV6-1	NA	TRBJ2-5	TGTGCGGGCAACGGGGGCCCGAACCAAGAGACGCAGTACTTC	CAGNGGPNQETQYF
NA	TRBV6-1	NA	TRBJ1-6	TGTGCCAGCAGTGAAGGGGCCAGGGGCGCAGGGAATTCACCCCTCCACTTT	CASSEGARGAGNSPLHF
NA	TRBV4-1	few	TRBJ2-3	TGCGCCAGCAGCCATGGGGGGCCGGACCCCACAGATACGCAGTATTTT	CASSHGGPDPTDTQYF
NA	TRBV4-2	few	TRBJ2-4	TGTGCCAGCAGCCAAGACAGGGTTACCAAAAACATTCAGTACTTC	CASSQDRVTKNIQYF
NA	TRBV3-1	NA	TRBJ2-3	TGTGCCAGCAGCCTAAGTTGGGACTCCACAGATACGCAGTATTTT	CASSLSWDSTDTQYF
NA	TRBV6-5	few	TRBJ2-5	TGTGCCAGCAGTTACCAGGGCGTCCAAGAGACCCAGTACTTC	CASSYQGVQETQYF
NA	TRBV12-3/TRBV12-4	medium-sized	TRBJ2-3	TGTGCCAGCAGTTTAGACCCACGGGATACGCAGTATTTT	CASSLDPRDTQYF
TRBD2	TRBV20-1	NA	TRBJ2-1	TGCAGTGCTAGGGTACTAGCGGGAGCCAATGAGCAGTTCTTC	CSARVLAGANEQFF
NA	TRBV6-1	medium-sized	TRBJ2-3	TGTGCCAGCAGTAAAACAGGGTATCAGATAGGCTCGCAGTATTTT	CASSKTGYQIGSQYF
NA	TRBV4-2	many	TRBJ2-3	TGTGCCAGCAGCCAAGCCGGGACAGATACGCAGTATTTT	CASSQAGTDTQYF
TRBD2	TRBV6-1	once	TRBJ2-5	TGTGCGGGTTTTGAAGCGGGGCTGGGGGTCCGGGCCAAAGAGACCCAGTACTTC	CAGFEAGLGVRAKETQYF
NA	TRBV10-3	NA	TRBJ2-4	TGTGCCACTAAAGGGGGGCGGTGGGGCACTGAGATGCAGTACTTT	CATKGGRWGTEMQYF
TRBD1	TRBV28	medium-sized	TRBJ2-1	TGTGCCAGCAGTCGACAGGGGCCCCCCTACAATGAGCAGTTCTTC	CASSRQGPPYNEQFF
TRBD1	TRBV15	NA	TRBJ2-5	TGTGCCACCAGCATGGGACAGAGGGATAGGGAGACCCAGTACTTC	CATSMGQRDRETQYF
NA	TRBV4-1	few	TRBJ2-3	TGCGCCAGCAGCCAAGATAACGCCTGGGGCCGTACGCAGTATTTT	CASSQDNAWGRTQYF
TRBD2	TRBV6-1	many	TRBJ2-7	TGTGCCAGCAGTGAACCCGGGAGGCGGGACGAGCAGTACTTC	CASSEPGRRDEQYF
NA	TRBV6-2/TRBV6-3	few	TRBJ2-2	TGTGCCAGCAGTTACCGGCAGGGAAACACCGGGGAGCTGTTTTTT	CASSYRQGNTGELFF
TRBD1	TRBV4-1	NA	TRBJ2-5	TGCGCGGGCACAGGGGAAACTGGCCAAGAGACGCAGTACTTT	CAGTGETGQETQYF
NA	TRBV27	once	TRBJ2-4	TGTGCCAGCATCCGTGTGTGGGCCAAAAATATTCAGTACTTC	CASIRVWAKNIQYF